This is a list of T cell receptor beta chains from one sample in a study of control samples from healthy donors and cancer patients. Method: immunoSEQ multiplex PCR; TCRdb's copy keeps in-frame clones and lacks some. The sample contains 95,000 to 120,000 clones, roughly four fifths of which appear only once. Sequences were obtained from blood. These TCRs come from a man between 18 and 35 years old in good health. CDR3s include the opening cysteine and the closing phenylalanine or tryptophan. The order of the fields is clone size, D gene, J gene, V gene, CDR3 protein, CDR3 DNA. The D gene is left open where the match is weak. Clone size appears in some rows only: once, few, many, or a class for an expanded clone.

>-|TRBD1|TRBJ2-5|TRBV2
CASSVFSGQGGTQYF
TGTGCCAGCAGTGTGTTTTCGGGACAGGGTGGGACCCAGTACTTC
>-|-|TRBJ1-1|TRBV18
CASSPGRGGFTEAFF
TGTGCCAGCTCACCCGGGCGGGGTGGGTTCACTGAAGCTTTCTTT
>-|-|TRBJ1-5|TRBV2
CASTIFSNQPQHF
TGTGCCAGCACCATCTTTAGCAATCAGCCCCAGCATTTT
>-|TRBD1|TRBJ1-6|TRBV18
CASSLDRANSPLHF
TGTGCCAGCTCACTCGACAGGGCCAATTCACCCCTCCACTTT
>-|-|TRBJ2-5|TRBV7-2
CASSLLPGPETQYF
TGTGCCAGCAGCTTATTGCCCGGGCCAGAGACCCAGTACTTC
>once|-|TRBJ2-5|TRBV11-3
CASSTLVGETQYF
TGTGCCAGCAGCACACTAGTGGGGGAGACCCAGTACTTC
>-|-|TRBJ1-1|TRBV14
CASSRLRGDGTEAFF
TGTGCCAGCAGCCGGCTCCGCGGGGACGGCACTGAAGCTTTCTTT
>-|-|TRBJ1-5|TRBV2
CASRGLGGPQPQHF
TGTGCCAGCAGAGGCTTAGGTGGACCTCAGCCCCAGCATTTT
>-|-|TRBJ1-3|TRBV29-1
CSVAPAGSGNTIYF
TGCAGCGTTGCCCCCGCAGGATCTGGAAACACCATATATTTT
>-|-|TRBJ1-1|TRBV13
CASKRGGTEAFF
TGTGCCAGCAAACGGGGAGGCACTGAAGCTTTCTTT
>-|-|TRBJ1-1|TRBV18
CASSQSDHPRAFF
TGTGCCAGCTCACAATCAGACCACCCTAGGGCTTTCTTT
>-|TRBD1|TRBJ2-6|TRBV29-1
CSARLPGQGGSGANVLTF
TGCAGCGCAAGACTCCCGGGACAGGGGGGCTCTGGGGCCAACGTCCTGACTTTC
>once|TRBD1|TRBJ1-2|TRBV4-3
CASSQEGQGDYGYTF
TGCGCCAGCAGCCAAGAGGGACAGGGAGATTATGGCTACACCTTC
>-|-|TRBJ1-4|TRBV5-1
CASSVGQRGAEKLFF
TGCGCCAGCAGCGTGGGCCAAAGGGGGGCTGAAAAACTGTTTTTT
>once|TRBD1|TRBJ1-1|TRBV6-5
CASRQGAWNTEAFF
TGTGCCAGCAGACAGGGGGCATGGAACACTGAAGCTTTCTTT
>few|-|TRBJ2-4|TRBV7-2
CASSLTPGGAAKNIQYF
TGTGCCAGCAGCTTGACTCCAGGGGGGGCGGCCAAAAACATTCAGTACTTC
>-|-|TRBJ1-2|TRBV7-2
CASSLTSRSYGYTF
TGTGCCAGCAGCTTAACCAGTCGTAGCTATGGCTACACCTTC
>-|-|TRBJ2-1|TRBV18
CASSPPSVGHPKENEQFF
TGTGCCAGCTCACCACCTTCTGTTGGACACCCAAAAGAGAATGAGCAGTTCTTC
>-|-|TRBJ1-1|TRBV28
CASSNSGTLNTEAFF
TGTGCCAGCAGTAATTCGGGAACATTGAACACTGAAGCTTTCTTT
>once|-|TRBJ1-2|TRBV29-1
CSVEDPRSAYGYTF
TGCAGCGTTGAAGATCCAAGGTCTGCCTATGGCTACACCTTC
>-|-|TRBJ1-6|TRBV19
CASSEVLWRPPLHF
TGTGCCAGTAGTGAAGTCCTTTGGAGGCCACCCCTCCACTTT
>-|TRBD2|TRBJ2-1|TRBV5-1
CASSNGLAGFYNEQFF
TGCGCCAGCAGCAACGGACTAGCGGGGTTCTACAATGAGCAGTTCTTC
>-|-|TRBJ1-5|TRBV6-4
CASSERENQPQHF
TGTGCCAGCAGCGAAAGAGAGAATCAGCCCCAGCATTTT
>-|-|TRBJ1-1|TRBV5-1
CASSFGTRNTEAFF
TGCGCCAGCAGCTTCGGGACACGGAACACTGAAGCTTTCTTT
>few|-|TRBJ2-7|TRBV7-2
CASSSHGTTIGYEQYF
TGTGCCAGCAGCTCTCATGGGACGACGATCGGCTACGAGCAGTACTTC
>few|-|TRBJ1-2|TRBV2
CASDSREVYGYTF
TGTGCCAGCGATAGTCGGGAAGTTTATGGCTACACCTTC
>once|TRBD2|TRBJ2-7|TRBV4-3
CASSQDRAGGPYEQYF
TGCGCCAGCAGCCAAGATCGGGCGGGGGGGCCATACGAGCAGTACTTC
>-|TRBD1|TRBJ2-5|TRBV6-5
CASTRQGAVGETQYF
TGTGCCAGCACCAGACAGGGGGCCGTTGGGGAGACCCAGTACTTC
>-|-|TRBJ1-2|TRBV5-8
CARDGFNYGYTF
TGTGCCAGGGACGGATTTAACTATGGCTACACCTTC
>-|-|TRBJ2-7|TRBV7-9
CASSPTGLLSSYEQYF
TGTGCCAGCAGCCCTACGGGGTTGTTAAGCTCCTACGAGCAGTACTTC
>-|-|TRBJ1-2|TRBV19
CASLEGPGRRGYTF
TGTGCCAGTTTAGAAGGTCCAGGGAGGCGCGGCTACACCTTC
>-|TRBD2|TRBJ2-1|TRBV2
CSGGADGSYNEQFF
TGTAGCGGGGGGGCGGACGGCTCCTACAATGAGCAGTTCTTC
>-|-|TRBJ2-2|TRBV5-6
CASTSLGMNTGELFF
TGTGCCAGCACCTCGCTCGGGATGAACACCGGGGAGCTGTTTTTT
>-|TRBD2|TRBJ2-1|TRBV18
CASSPALAGLWFF
TGTGCCAGCTCACCGGCTCTAGCGGGGTTGTGGTTCTTC
>once|-|TRBJ2-6|TRBV10-1
CASSESGANVLTF
TGCGCCAGCAGTGAATCTGGGGCCAACGTCCTGACTTTC
>-|TRBD2|TRBJ2-3|TRBV4-3
CASSPTRRAGGGDTQYF
TGCGCCAGCAGCCCCACGAGGCGGGCGGGGGGCGGTGATACGCAGTATTTT
>-|TRBD1|TRBJ1-4|TRBV24-1
CATSDPGTAGEKLFF
TGTGCCACCAGTGACCCCGGGACAGCTGGGGAAAAACTGTTTTTT
>-|-|TRBJ2-7|TRBV7-2
CASSSATSQYF
TGTGCCAGCAGCTCCGCGACAAGCCAGTACTTC
>-|-|TRBJ1-5|TRBV2
CASSVGRSNQPQHF
TGTGCCAGCAGCGTAGGGCGGAGCAATCAGCCCCAGCATTTT
>once|-|TRBJ1-5|TRBV5-6
CASSLGGGSNQPQHF
TGTGCCAGCAGCTTGGGTGGTGGTTCCAATCAGCCCCAGCATTTT
>-|TRBD1|TRBJ1-4|TRBV2
CASSKQGANEKLFF
TGTGCCAGCAGTAAACAGGGGGCTAATGAAAAACTGTTTTTT
>once|-|TRBJ2-1|TRBV4-1
CASSLDNEQFF
TGCGCCAGCAGCCTGGACAATGAGCAGTTCTTC
>-|-|TRBJ1-4|TRBV5-6
CASSLRMVSTNEKLFF
TGTGCCAGCAGCTTGAGGATGGTCTCAACTAATGAAAAACTGTTTTTT
>few|-|TRBJ1-5|TRBV19
CASSIPLSNQPQHF
TGTGCCAGTAGTATACCCCTGAGCAATCAGCCCCAGCATTTT
>medium-sized|-|TRBJ1-5|TRBV5-8
CASSFNEPQHF
TGTGCCAGCAGCTTTAATGAGCCCCAGCATTTT
>-|TRBD2|TRBJ2-2|TRBV9
CASSGAGGPYTGELFF
TGTGCCAGCAGCGGAGCGGGGGGTCCTTACACCGGGGAGCTGTTTTTT
>-|TRBD1|TRBJ2-3|TRBV11-2
CASSRNRGRGTDTQYF
TGTGCCAGCAGCCGAAACAGGGGAAGGGGCACAGATACGCAGTATTTT
>-|-|TRBJ2-5|TRBV9
CASSVGVRGMETQYF
TGTGCCAGCAGCGTAGGGGTCCGGGGGATGGAGACCCAGTACTTC
>-|-|TRBJ2-1|TRBV11-3
CASSPDTGTPNNEQFF
TGTGCCAGCAGCCCAGATACAGGGACCCCGAACAATGAGCAGTTCTTC
>-|-|TRBJ2-5|TRBV9
CASSVGDLIQETQYF
TGTGCCAGCAGCGTAGGTGACTTAATACAAGAGACCCAGTACTTC
>-|-|TRBJ2-2|TRBV11-3
CASSLGTSGELFF
TGTGCCAGCAGCTTAGGGACTTCCGGGGAGCTGTTTTTT
>-|TRBD1|TRBJ1-2|TRBV6-2/TRBV6-3
CASSYSSRQGGGYTF
TGTGCCAGCAGTTACTCCTCCCGACAGGGAGGTGGCTACACCTTC
>-|-|TRBJ1-1|TRBV30
CAWSAENTEAFF
TGTGCCTGGAGTGCGGAGAACACTGAAGCTTTCTTT